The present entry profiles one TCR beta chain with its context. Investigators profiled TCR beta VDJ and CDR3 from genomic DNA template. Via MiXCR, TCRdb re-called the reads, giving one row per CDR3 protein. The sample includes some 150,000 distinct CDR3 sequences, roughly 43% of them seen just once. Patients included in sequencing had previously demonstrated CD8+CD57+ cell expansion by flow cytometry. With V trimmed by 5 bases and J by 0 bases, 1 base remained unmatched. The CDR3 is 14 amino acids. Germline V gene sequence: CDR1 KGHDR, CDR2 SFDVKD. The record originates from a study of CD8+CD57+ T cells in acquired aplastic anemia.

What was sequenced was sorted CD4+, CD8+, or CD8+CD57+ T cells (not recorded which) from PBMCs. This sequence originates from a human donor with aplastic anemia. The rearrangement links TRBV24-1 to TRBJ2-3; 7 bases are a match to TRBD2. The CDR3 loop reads CATSGLASTDTQYF. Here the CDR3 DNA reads TGTGCCACCAGTGGACTAGCTAGCACAGATACGCAGTATTTT.